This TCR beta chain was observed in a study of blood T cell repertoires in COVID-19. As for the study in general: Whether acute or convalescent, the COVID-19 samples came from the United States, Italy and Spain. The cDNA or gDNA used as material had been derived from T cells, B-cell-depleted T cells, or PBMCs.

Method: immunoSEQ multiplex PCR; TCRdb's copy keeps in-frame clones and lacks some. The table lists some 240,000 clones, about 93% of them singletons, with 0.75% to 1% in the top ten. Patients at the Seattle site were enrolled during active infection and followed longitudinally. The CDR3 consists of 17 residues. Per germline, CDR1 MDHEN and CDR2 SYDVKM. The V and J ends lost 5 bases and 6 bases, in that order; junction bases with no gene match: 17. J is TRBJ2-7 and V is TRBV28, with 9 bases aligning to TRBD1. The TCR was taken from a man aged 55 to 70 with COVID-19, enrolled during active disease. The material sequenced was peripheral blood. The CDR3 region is CASSLPHPGTGRPEQYF. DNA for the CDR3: TGTGCCAGCAGTCTGCCACACCCCGGGACAGGGAGGCCCGAGCAGTACTTC.